The source of this TCR beta chain is a study of T cell repertoires in cytomegalovirus infection. Whole-study context: Selection of CMV epitopes for the study included recently identified HLA-C-restricted and well-studied HLA-B-restricted ones. General observations from the study: HLA-C-restricted CMV clonotypes gave the most frequent clonotype in two of eight donors.

The table lists this clonotype with a few counts. Its antigen remains unknown. One entry per CDR3 protein results from TCRdb running MiXCR on the reads. The repertoire holds 62,000 or so distinct CDR3 sequences, with 20% to 25% as singletons. CDR3 length: 13 amino acids. V shed 3 bases and J shed 8 bases, with 12 bases lying between them. Germline values: CDR1 SGHDT, CDR2 YYEEEE. The sequence was obtained from a human donor in good health (CMV status not recorded). Some clones in this sample may be carry-over from other donors' samples. This chain connects TRBV5-6 to TRBJ2-1, with D possibly TRBD1 on 5 matching bases. Here the sequenced sample was CD8+ T cells from cultured PBMCs, taken from culture after CMV antigen stimulation. The CDR3 loop reads CASSSVRGDEQFF. The CDR3 DNA follows: TGTGCCAGCAGCTCCGTTAGGGGCGATGAGCAGTTCTTC.